Below, 11 T cell receptor beta chains from the same sample are listed, as sequenced in a study of T cells in Graves' hyperthyroidism and ophthalmopathy. Using RNA transcripts as the source, TCR beta CDR3 regions were amplified. A first-round RT-PCR of the TCR CDR3 used the HTBI primer set. TCRdb independently ran MiXCR on the multiplex PCR reads; one entry per CDR3 protein. This table holds roughly 420,000 distinct CDR3 sequences, approximately 15% found once. The sample consisted of blood. The origin of the receptors is a woman younger than 35 with Graves' hyperthyroidism.

This clonotype showed up many times. V usage is TRBV6-1 and J usage is TRBJ2-1, with unresolved D. Trimming removed 0 bases at V and 9 bases at J, with 15 bases between. Germline CDR1 and CDR2: MNHNS and SASEGT. This CDR3 has 15 amino acids. This CDR3 is CASSEASLTGVEQFF. DNA of the CDR3: TGTGCCAGCAGTGAAGCGAGCCTCACCGGCGTTGAGCAGTTCTTC.

This clonotype showed up many times. V gene TRBV6-1 combines with J gene TRBJ1-5, with 7 bases that match TRBD1. V shed 5 bases, J shed 2 bases, and the junction held 3 bases outside the gene matches. Looked up from germline, CDR1 is MNHNS and CDR2 is SASEGT. The CDR3 has 14 residues. CDR3 nucleotide sequence: TGTGCCAGCAGTTACGACAGGGGCAATCAGCCCCAGCATTTT. Translated: CASSYDRGNQPQHF.

Many counts were recorded for this clonotype. The chain combines TRBV6-1 with TRBJ2-5; D is ambiguous. Germline assignment: CDR1 MNHNS and CDR2 SASEGT. Between the trimmed V and J ends, which lost 3 bases and 0 bases, there was a span of 8 bases. The CDR3 runs to 14 residues. The CDR3 region has the DNA TGTGCCAGCAGTGATCCGGGTAACCAAGAGACCCAGTACTTC. It is translated as CASSDPGNQETQYF.

This clonotype was recorded many times. The J gene is TRBJ1-5, the V gene TRBV12-3 or TRBV12-4; tentatively, D is TRBD1 (5 bases). Trimming stripped 2 bases from V and 1 base from J, with 12 bases between. The CDR3 contains 16 residues. CDR3: CASSLSGGGSNQPQHF. Here the CDR3 DNA reads TGTGCCAGCAGTTTATCGGGGGGAGGGAGCAATCAGCCCCAGCATTTT.

This clonotype was seen many times. The chain recombines TRBV11-2 with TRBJ2-7; TRBD1 matches 8 bases. From germline, CDR1 is SGHAT and CDR2 FQNNGV. CDR3 size: 16 residues. V lost 5 bases to trimming and J lost 1 base; unmatched junction nucleotides: 10. The CDR3 reads CASSPVGRTGSYEQYF. CDR3 DNA sequence: TGTGCCAGCAGCCCAGTAGGGAGGACAGGGTCCTACGAGCAGTACTTC.

This clonotype came up many times. The chain combines TRBV7-3 with TRBJ2-2; 11 bases fit TRBD2. The CDR3 contains 16 residues. Germline CDR1 and CDR2: SGHTA and FQGTGA. Trimming took 5 bases from V and 0 from J; bases not matched to a gene: 2. The CDR3 spells CASSLSGRANTGELFF. CDR3 bases: TGTGCCAGCAGCCTTAGCGGGAGGGCGAACACCGGGGAGCTGTTTTTT.

This chain connects TRBV6-1 to TRBJ1-5; 7 positions agree with TRBD1. V shed 10 bases, J shed 7 bases, and the junction held 10 bases outside the gene matches. CDR1 and CDR2 (germline): MNHNS, SASEGT. The CDR3 is made up of 13 amino acids. CDR3 sequence (DNA): TGTGCCATCGAGGGACAGAACTACCAGCCCCAGCATTTT. This translates into CAIEGQNYQPQHF.

This clonotype was counted at least ten times. The J gene is TRBJ2-3, the V gene TRBV15; 7 bases map to TRBD2. This CDR3 has 17 residues. Germline V gene data show CDR1 as LNHNV and CDR2 as YYDKDF (reference sequence). Trimming took 4 bases from V and 2 from J; bases not matched to a gene: 12. This CDR3 reads CATSTLLASGDTDTQYF. The CDR3 DNA follows: TGTGCCACCAGCACCCTTTTGGCTAGCGGTGACACAGATACGCAGTATTTT.

In its sample, this clonotype was seen many times. The rearrangement uses TRBV30 and TRBJ1-1; no reliable D call. The CDR3 is 11 residues long. Trimming took 2 bases from V and 11 from J, leaving 12 bases between them. Germline CDR1 GTSNPN, CDR2 SVGIG (reference sequence). The CDR3 region is CAWSSTARAFF. The CDR3 DNA is TGTGCCTGGAGTAGTACGGCGAGGGCTTTCTTT. Full variable domain (outside the CDR3, taken from reference TRBV30 and TRBJ1-1): SQTIHQWPATLVQPVGSPLSLECTVEGTSNPNLYWYRQAAGRGLQLLFYSVGIGQISSEVPQNLSASRPQDRQFILSSKKLLLSDSGFYLCAWSSTARAFFGQGTRLTVV.

This clonotype was detected many times. The chain recombines TRBV27 with TRBJ2-3, with 8 nucleotides matching TRBD2. Unmatched junction bases numbered 12, after V lost 7 bases and J lost 3 bases. The CDR3 runs to 16 residues. Germline V gene lookup returns CDR1 MNHEY and CDR2 SMNVEV (reference sequence). CDR3 bases: TGTGCCAGCAAGGGCGGGGGGTTCAAGCGGACAGATACGCAGTATTTT. This encodes CASKGGGFKRTDTQYF.

The chain is built from TRBV20-1 and TRBJ1-2; D is undetermined. The V gene lost 2 bases and the J gene lost 3 bases, with 13 bases spanning the gap. The CDR3 is 14 residues long. Germline V gene lookup returns CDR1 DFQATT and CDR2 SNEGSKA (reference sequence). CDR3 sequence: CSARTSQAYYGYTF. The CDR3 nucleotides are TGCAGTGCTAGAACGAGCCAGGCTTACTATGGCTACACCTTC.